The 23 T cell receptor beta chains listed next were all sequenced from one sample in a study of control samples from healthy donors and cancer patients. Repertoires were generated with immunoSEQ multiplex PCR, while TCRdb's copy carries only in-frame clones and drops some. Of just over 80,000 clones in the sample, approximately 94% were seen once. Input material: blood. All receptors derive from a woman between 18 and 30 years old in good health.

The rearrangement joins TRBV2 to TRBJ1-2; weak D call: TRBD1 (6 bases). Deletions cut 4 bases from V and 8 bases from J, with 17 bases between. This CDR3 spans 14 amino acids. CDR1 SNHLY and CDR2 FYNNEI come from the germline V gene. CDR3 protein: CASSVGGTREGYTF. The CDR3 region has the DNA TGTGCCAGCAGTGTAGGGGGAACGCGGGAAGGCTACACCTTC. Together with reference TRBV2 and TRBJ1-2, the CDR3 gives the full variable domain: EPEVTQTPSHQVTQMGQEVILRCVPISNHLYFYWYRQILGQKVEFLVSFYNNEISEKSEIFDDQFSVERPDGSNFTLKIRSTKLEDSAMYFCASSVGGTREGYTFGSGTRLTVV.

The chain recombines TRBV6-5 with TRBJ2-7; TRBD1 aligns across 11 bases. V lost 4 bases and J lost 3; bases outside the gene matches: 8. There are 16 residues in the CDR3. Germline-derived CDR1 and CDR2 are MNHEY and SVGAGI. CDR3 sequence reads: CASSSPPGQGDYEQYF. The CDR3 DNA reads TGTGCCAGCAGTTCCCCTCCGGGACAGGGGGACTACGAGCAGTACTTC.

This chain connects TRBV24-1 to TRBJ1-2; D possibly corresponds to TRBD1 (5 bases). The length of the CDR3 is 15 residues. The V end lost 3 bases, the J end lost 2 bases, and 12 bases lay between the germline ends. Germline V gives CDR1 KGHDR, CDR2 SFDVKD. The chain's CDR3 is CATSDPQGRNYGYTF. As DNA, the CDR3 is TGTGCCACCAGTGATCCCCAGGGCAGGAACTATGGCTACACCTTC.

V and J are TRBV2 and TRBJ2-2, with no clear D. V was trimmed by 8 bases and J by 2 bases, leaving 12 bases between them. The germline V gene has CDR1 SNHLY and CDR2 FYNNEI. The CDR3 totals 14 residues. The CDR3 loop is CASVNGINTGELFF. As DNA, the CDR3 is TGTGCCAGCGTCAATGGGATTAACACCGGGGAGCTGTTTTTT.

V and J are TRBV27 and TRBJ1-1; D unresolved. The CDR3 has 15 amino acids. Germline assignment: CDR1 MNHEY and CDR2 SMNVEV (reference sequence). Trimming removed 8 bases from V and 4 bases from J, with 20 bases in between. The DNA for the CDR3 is TGTGCCAGCCTCCGGTTGGGGAGCCTTTTCACTGAAGCTTTCTTT. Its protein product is CASLRLGSLFTEAFF.

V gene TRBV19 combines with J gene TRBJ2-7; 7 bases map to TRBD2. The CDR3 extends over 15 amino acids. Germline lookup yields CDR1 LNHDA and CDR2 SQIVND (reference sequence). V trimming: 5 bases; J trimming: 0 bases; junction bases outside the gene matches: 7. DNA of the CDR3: TGTGCCAGTAGTCCGTGGGGGGGGAGCTCCTACGAGCAGTACTTC. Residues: CASSPWGGSSYEQYF.

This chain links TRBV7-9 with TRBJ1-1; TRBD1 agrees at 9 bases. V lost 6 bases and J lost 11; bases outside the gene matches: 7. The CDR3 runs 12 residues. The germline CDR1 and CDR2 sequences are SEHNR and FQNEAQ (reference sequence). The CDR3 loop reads CASRGRTGEAFF. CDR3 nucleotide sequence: TGTGCCAGCAGGGGGCGGACAGGGGAGGCTTTCTTT.

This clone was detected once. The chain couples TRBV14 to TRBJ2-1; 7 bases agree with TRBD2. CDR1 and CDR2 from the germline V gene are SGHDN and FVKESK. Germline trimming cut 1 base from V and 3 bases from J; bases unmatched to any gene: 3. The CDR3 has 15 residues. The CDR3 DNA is TGTGCCAGCAGCCAAGTAGGCGGGAGCTACAATGAGCAGTTCTTC. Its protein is CASSQVGGSYNEQFF.

CDR3 sequence reads: CASSGAGSGPEKLFF. The CDR3 DNA reads as TGTGCCAGCAGTGGGGCAGGGAGCGGTCCTGAAAAACTGTTTTTT. The chain couples TRBV2 to TRBJ1-4; tentative D call: TRBD1 (5 bases). The CDR3 sequence is 15 residues long. V was pared by 4 bases and J by 7 bases, with 16 bases between. Germline assignment: CDR1 SNHLY and CDR2 FYNNEI.

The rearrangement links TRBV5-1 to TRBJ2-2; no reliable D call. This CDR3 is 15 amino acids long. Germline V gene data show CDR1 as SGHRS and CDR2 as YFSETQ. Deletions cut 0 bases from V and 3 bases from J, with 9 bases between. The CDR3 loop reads CASSLGDLDTGELFF. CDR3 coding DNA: TGCGCCAGCAGCTTGGGGGATTTGGACACCGGGGAGCTGTTTTTT.

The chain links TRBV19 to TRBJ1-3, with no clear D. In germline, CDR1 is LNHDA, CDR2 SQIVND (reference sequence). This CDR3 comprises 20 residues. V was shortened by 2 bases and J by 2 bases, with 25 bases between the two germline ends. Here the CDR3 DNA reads TGTGCCAGTAGTATATCGGGCAACCTCTATACAGTTCTGGCTGGAAACACCATATATTTT. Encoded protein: CASSISGNLYTVLAGNTIYF.

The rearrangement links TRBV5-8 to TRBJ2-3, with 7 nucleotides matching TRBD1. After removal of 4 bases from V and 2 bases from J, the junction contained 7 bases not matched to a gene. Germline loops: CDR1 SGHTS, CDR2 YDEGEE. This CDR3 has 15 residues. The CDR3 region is CASSRQGSDTDTQYF. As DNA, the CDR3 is TGTGCCAGCAGCAGACAGGGTAGTGACACAGATACGCAGTATTTT.

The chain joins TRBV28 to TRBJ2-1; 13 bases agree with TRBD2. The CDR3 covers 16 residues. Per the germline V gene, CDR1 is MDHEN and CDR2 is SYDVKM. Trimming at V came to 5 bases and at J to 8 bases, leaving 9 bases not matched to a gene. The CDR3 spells CASSRTSGRAGDEQFF. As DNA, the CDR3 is TGTGCCAGCAGTCGAACTAGCGGGAGGGCCGGGGATGAGCAGTTCTTC.

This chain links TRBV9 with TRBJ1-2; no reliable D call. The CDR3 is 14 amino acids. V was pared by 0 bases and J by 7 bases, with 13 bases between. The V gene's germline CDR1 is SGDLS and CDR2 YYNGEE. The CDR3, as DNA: TGTGCCAGCAGCGTAGTGGGAAGGCTGGGTGGCTACACCTTC. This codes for CASSVVGRLGGYTF.

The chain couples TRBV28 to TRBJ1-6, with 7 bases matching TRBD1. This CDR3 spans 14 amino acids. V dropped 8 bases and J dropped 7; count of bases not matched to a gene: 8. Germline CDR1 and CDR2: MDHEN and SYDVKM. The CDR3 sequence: CASGQEIRNSPLHF. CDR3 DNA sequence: TGTGCCAGCGGACAGGAGATAAGAAATTCACCCCTCCACTTT.

For the CDR3, the DNA is TGTGCCAGTAGTCCGTTTAGGCAGGGAGGAAACAGGCAGCCCCAGCATTTT. It codes for CASSPFRQGGNRQPQHF. This chain connects TRBV19 to TRBJ1-5, with a tentative D call TRBD1 (5 bases). V gave up 5 bases and J gave up 7 bases, with 24 bases separating them. The CDR3 totals 17 residues. Germline V gene sequence: CDR1 LNHDA, CDR2 SQIVND (reference sequence).

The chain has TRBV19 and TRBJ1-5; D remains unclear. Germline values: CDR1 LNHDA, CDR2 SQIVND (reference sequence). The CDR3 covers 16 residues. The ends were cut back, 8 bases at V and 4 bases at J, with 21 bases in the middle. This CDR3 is CASGSASGRRNQPQHF. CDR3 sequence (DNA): TGTGCCAGTGGCTCCGCTTCAGGTAGGAGGAATCAGCCCCAGCATTTT.

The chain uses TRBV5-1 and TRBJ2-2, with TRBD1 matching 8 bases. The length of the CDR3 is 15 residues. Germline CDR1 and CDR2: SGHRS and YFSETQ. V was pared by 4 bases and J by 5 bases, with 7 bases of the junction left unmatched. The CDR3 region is CASSQGAPGTGELFF. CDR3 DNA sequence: TGCGCCAGCAGCCAGGGGGCGCCGGGGACCGGGGAGCTGTTTTTT.

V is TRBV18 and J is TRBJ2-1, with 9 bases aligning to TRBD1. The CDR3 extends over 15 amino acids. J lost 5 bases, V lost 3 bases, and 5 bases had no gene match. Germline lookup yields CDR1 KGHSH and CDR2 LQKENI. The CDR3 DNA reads TGTGCCAGCTCACCCCGGGACAGGGAGCACAATGAGCAGTTCTTC. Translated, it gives CASSPRDREHNEQFF.

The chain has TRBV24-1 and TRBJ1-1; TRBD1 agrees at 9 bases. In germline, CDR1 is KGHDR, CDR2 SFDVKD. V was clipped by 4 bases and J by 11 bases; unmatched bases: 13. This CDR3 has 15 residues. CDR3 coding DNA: TGTGCCACCAGTGACCGTGGGACAGGGAATGTTGGGGCTTTCTTT. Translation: CATSDRGTGNVGAFF.

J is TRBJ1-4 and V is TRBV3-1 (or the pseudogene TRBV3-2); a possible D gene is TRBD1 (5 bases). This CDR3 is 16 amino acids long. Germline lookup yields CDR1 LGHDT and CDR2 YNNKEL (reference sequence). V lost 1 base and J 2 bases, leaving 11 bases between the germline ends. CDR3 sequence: CASSQAAGMTNEKLFF. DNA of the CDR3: TGTGCCAGCAGCCAAGCCGCAGGGATGACTAATGAAAAACTGTTTTTT.

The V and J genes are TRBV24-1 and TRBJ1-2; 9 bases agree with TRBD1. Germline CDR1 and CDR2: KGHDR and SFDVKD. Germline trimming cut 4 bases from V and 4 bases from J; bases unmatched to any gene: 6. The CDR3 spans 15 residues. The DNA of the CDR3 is TGTGCCACCAGTGACCATGGGACAGGGAGCTATGGCTACACCTTC. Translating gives CATSDHGTGSYGYTF.

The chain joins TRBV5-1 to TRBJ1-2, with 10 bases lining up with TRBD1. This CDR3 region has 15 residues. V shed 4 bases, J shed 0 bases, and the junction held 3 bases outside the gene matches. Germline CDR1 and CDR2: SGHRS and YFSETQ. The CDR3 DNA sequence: TGCGCCAGCAGCACCGGGACAGGGGCTAACTATGGCTACACCTTC. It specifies CASSTGTGANYGYTF.